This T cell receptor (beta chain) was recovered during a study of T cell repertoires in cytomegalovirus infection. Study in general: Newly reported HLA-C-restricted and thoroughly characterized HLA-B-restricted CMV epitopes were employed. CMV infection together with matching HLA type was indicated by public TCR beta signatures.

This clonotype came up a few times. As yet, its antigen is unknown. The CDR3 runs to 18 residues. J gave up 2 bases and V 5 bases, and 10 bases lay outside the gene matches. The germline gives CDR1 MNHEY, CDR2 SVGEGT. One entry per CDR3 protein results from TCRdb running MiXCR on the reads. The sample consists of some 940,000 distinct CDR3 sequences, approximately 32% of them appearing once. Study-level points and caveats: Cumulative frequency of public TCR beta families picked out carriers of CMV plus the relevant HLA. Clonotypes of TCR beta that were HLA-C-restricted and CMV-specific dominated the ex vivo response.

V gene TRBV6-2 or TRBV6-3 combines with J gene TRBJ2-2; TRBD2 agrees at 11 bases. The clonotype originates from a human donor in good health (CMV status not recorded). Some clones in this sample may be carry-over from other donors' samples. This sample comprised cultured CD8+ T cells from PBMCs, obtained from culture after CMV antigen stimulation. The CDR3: CASSPPRLAGPNTGELFF. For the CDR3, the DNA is TGTGCCAGCAGTCCTCCCCGACTAGCGGGGCCTAACACCGGGGAGCTGTTTTTT.